The 29 T cell receptor beta chains below all came from one sample that was sequenced in a study of PD-1 blockade in mismatch repair-deficient tumors. Clones were read by immunoSEQ multiplex PCR, and TCRdb kept only the in-frame ones, dropping some. This repertoire shows more than 40,000 clones, 65% to 85% found once; its top ten account for about 8.3%. Sample: peripheral blood, taken about 4.5 months after starting pembrolizumab. All receptors come from an adult with mismatch repair-deficient cancer.

The chain recombines TRBV5-1 with TRBJ1-1, with a possible D match to TRBD1 (5 bases). The V gene lost 4 bases and the J gene lost 4 bases, with 20 bases spanning the gap. The CDR3 sequence is 16 residues long. Germline V gene lookup returns CDR1 SGHRS and CDR2 YFSETQ. The CDR3 DNA sequence: TGCGCCAGCAGCCCCCTAAAATTCCAGGGTGGCACTGAAGCTTTCTTT. This gives the protein CASSPLKFQGGTEAFF.

This chain uses TRBV27 with TRBJ2-5; possibly TRBD1 for D (5 bases). The CDR3 length is 14 residues. From germline, CDR1 is MNHEY and CDR2 SMNVEV (reference sequence). Trimming took off 2 bases at V and 5 bases at J, with 12 bases between the two ends. CDR3 residues: CASSLSGRQETQYF. In DNA, the CDR3 is TGTGCCAGCAGTTTAAGTGGCAGACAGGAGACCCAGTACTTC.

The rearrangement links TRBV9 to TRBJ2-3; 11 nucleotides match TRBD2. Germline values: CDR1 SGDLS, CDR2 YYNGEE. J was trimmed by 10 bases and V by 6 bases; bases with no gene match: 10. This CDR3 has 14 residues. CDR3 region: CASNVGVAGGAQYF. CDR3 sequence (DNA): TGTGCCAGCAACGTGGGAGTAGCGGGAGGGGCGCAGTATTTT.

As for this clone: The sample has other DNA sequences that encode this CDR3 too. The chain links TRBV5-4 to TRBJ2-3, with D perhaps matching TRBD2 (6 bases). This CDR3 has 15 residues. V lost 6 bases and J 0 bases, leaving 14 bases between the germline ends. Germline V gene data show CDR1 as SGHNT and CDR2 as YYREEE (reference sequence). The CDR3 sequence: CASTPGLASTDTQYF. CDR3 nucleotide sequence: TGTGCCAGCACTCCTGGGCTAGCGAGCACAGATACGCAGTATTTT.

The J gene is TRBJ1-5, the V gene TRBV28; 7 bases align to TRBD1. Losses at the gene ends were 4 bases for V and 3 bases for J; bases not matched to a gene: 3. The germline gives CDR1 MDHEN, CDR2 SYDVKM. CDR3 length: 14 residues. The CDR3: CASSSGQVNQPQHF. The CDR3 bases are TGTGCCAGCAGTTCCGGACAGGTCAATCAGCCCCAGCATTTT.

The chain recombines TRBV28 with TRBJ2-7; D possibly corresponds to TRBD2 (5 bases). Deletions cut 2 bases from V and 3 bases from J, with 11 bases between. Germline loops: CDR1 MDHEN, CDR2 SYDVKM. This CDR3 contains 14 residues. The CDR3, as DNA: TGTGCCAGCAGTTTAGGCGACGGGGTCTACGAGCAGTACTTC. The encoded protein is CASSLGDGVYEQYF.

The chain is built from TRBV29-1 and TRBJ2-5; D is ambiguous. The CDR3 extends over 12 amino acids. Looked up from germline, CDR1 is SQVTM and CDR2 is ANQGSEA. The germline V and J ends were trimmed by 3 bases and 4 bases, with 9 bases remaining between them. DNA for the CDR3: TGCAGCGTTGAGTTTGTGGGAGAGACCCAGTACTTC. It translates to CSVEFVGETQYF.

This clone appeared a few times. The gene calls are TRBV6-1 and TRBJ2-1; TRBD1 aligns across 7 bases. Unmatched junction bases numbered 6, after V lost 4 bases and J lost 0 bases. Germline-derived CDR1 and CDR2 are MNHNS and SASEGT. The CDR3 extends over 16 amino acids. The CDR3 region has the DNA TGTGCCAGCAGTGGAGGACAGGTGCGCTCCTACAATGAGCAGTTCTTC. Its protein is CASSGGQVRSYNEQFF.

The table lists this clone with a few counts. The chain uses TRBV18 and TRBJ1-2; possibly TRBD1 for D (6 bases). The germline V gene encodes CDR1 KGHSH and CDR2 LQKENI. The CDR3 contains 15 residues. V was shortened by 3 bases and J by 3 bases, with 14 bases between the two germline ends. The CDR3 loop is CASSPAGQPHYGYTF. CDR3 in DNA: TGTGCCAGCTCACCGGCCGGACAGCCACACTATGGCTACACCTTC.

CDR3 protein: CASSWVLAGPNEQFF. As DNA, the CDR3 is TGTGCCAGTAGTTGGGTACTAGCGGGCCCCAATGAGCAGTTCTTC. The chain employs TRBV19 and TRBJ2-1, with 9 bases matching TRBD2. V shed 5 bases and J 6 bases; nucleotides not matched to a gene: 8. The germline gives CDR1 LNHDA, CDR2 SQIVND (reference sequence). The CDR3 is made up of 15 amino acids.

The CDR3 here is CASSVEPSRGFDTQYF. The CDR3 region has the DNA TGTGCCAGCAGCGTAGAGCCTTCCCGGGGATTTGATACGCAGTATTTT. The J gene is TRBJ2-3, the V gene TRBV9, with TRBD2 as a possible D gene (5 bases). This CDR3 spans 16 amino acids. CDR1 and CDR2 from the germline V gene are SGDLS and YYNGEE. V was trimmed by 0 bases and J by 6 bases, leaving 17 bases between them.

The chain couples TRBV19 to TRBJ1-1; tentative D call: TRBD1 (6 bases). V was clipped by 3 bases and J by 1 base, with 12 bases between them. The CDR3 is 15 residues long. Germline V gene sequence: CDR1 LNHDA, CDR2 SQIVND (reference sequence). The CDR3 sequence is CASSMPETGNTEAFF. The CDR3 DNA reads as TGTGCCAGTAGTATGCCCGAGACAGGGAACACTGAAGCTTTCTTT.

V gene TRBV10-3 combines with J gene TRBJ2-3, with 10 bases identical to TRBD2. V dropped 2 bases and J dropped 4; count of bases not matched to a gene: 9. CDR3 length: 17 residues. CDR1 and CDR2 (germline): ENHRY, SYGVKD. The CDR3 region has the DNA TGTGCCATCAGTGAGGGGGCTAGCGGGAGTACGCCAGATACGCAGTATTTT. This sequence encodes CAISEGASGSTPDTQYF.

By sample fraction, this clone is medium-sized. The gene calls are TRBV11-1 and TRBJ2-7, with TRBD2 as a possible D gene (5 bases). The germline gives CDR1 SGHAT, CDR2 FQDESV (reference sequence). The CDR3 is 14 residues long. V shed 4 bases and J shed 7 bases, with 17 bases lying between them. CDR3 DNA sequence: TGTGCCAGCAGCTCCAACCAAATGGCGGGTGAGCAGTACTTC. It translates to CASSSNQMAGEQYF. The full variable domain, rest sourced from reference TRBV11-1 and TRBJ2-7, is EAEVAQSPRYKITEKSQAVAFWCDPISGHATLYWYRQILGQGPELLVQFQDESVVDDSQLPKDRFSAERLKGVDSTLKIQPAELGDSAMYLCASSSNQMAGEQYFGPGTRLTVT.

V usage is TRBV10-1 and J usage is TRBJ2-3, with TRBD2 matching 7 bases. CDR3 length equals 16 residues. Germline V gene data show CDR1 as WNHNN and CDR2 as SYGVQD (reference sequence). After removal of 3 bases from V and 2 bases from J, the junction contained 8 bases not matched to a gene. This CDR3 is CASSDGVGGYTDTQYF. CDR3 coding DNA: TGCGCCAGCAGTGACGGAGTGGGAGGGTACACAGATACGCAGTATTTT.

The chain couples TRBV19 to TRBJ2-3; no reliable D call. Germline lookup yields CDR1 LNHDA and CDR2 SQIVND (reference sequence). The CDR3 covers 15 residues. V lost 4 bases and J lost 2, with 13 bases in between. The CDR3 coding sequence is TGTGCCAGTAGTAGCAGGTTCCGGATCACAGATACGCAGTATTTT. Protein sequence: CASSSRFRITDTQYF.

J is TRBJ2-1 and V is TRBV11-1; 8 nucleotides agree with TRBD1. V lost 7 bases to trimming and J lost 5 bases; unmatched junction nucleotides: 10. Germline CDR1 is SGHAT and CDR2 is FQDESV (reference sequence). The CDR3 has 15 residues. CDR3 amino acids: CASNIPGQVNNEQFF. The CDR3, as DNA: TGTGCCAGCAATATTCCGGGACAGGTAAACAATGAGCAGTTCTTC. Full variable domain (missing parts from reference TRBV11-1 and TRBJ2-1): EAEVAQSPRYKITEKSQAVAFWCDPISGHATLYWYRQILGQGPELLVQFQDESVVDDSQLPKDRFSAERLKGVDSTLKIQPAELGDSAMYLCASNIPGQVNNEQFFGPGTRLTVL.

The chain links TRBV28 to TRBJ2-3, with D perhaps given as TRBD1 or TRBD2 (5 bases each). V was pared by 3 bases and J by 0 bases, with 13 bases between. Germline CDR1 MDHEN, CDR2 SYDVKM. The CDR3 totals 16 residues. The CDR3 loop reads CASSFPRGSSTDTQYF. DNA of the CDR3: TGTGCCAGCAGTTTCCCCCGGGGCTCTAGCACAGATACGCAGTATTTT.

V and J are TRBV5-4 and TRBJ2-2, with a tentative D call TRBD2 (7 bases). V was trimmed by 3 bases and J by 3 bases, leaving 15 bases between them. Germline assignment: CDR1 SGHNT and CDR2 YYREEE (reference sequence). The CDR3 runs to 16 residues. This chain's CDR3 is CASSSDGGRHTGELFF. DNA of the CDR3: TGTGCCAGCAGCTCCGACGGGGGGCGTCACACCGGGGAGCTGTTTTTT.

J is TRBJ1-1 and V is TRBV4-1; D unresolved. Looked up from germline, CDR1 is MGHRA and CDR2 is YSYEKL. The CDR3 covers 18 residues. Trimming pared 0 bases from V and 0 bases from J, leaving 17 bases between. The CDR3 is CASSQDLRRELLNTEAFF. The CDR3 DNA reads as TGCGCCAGCAGCCAAGATCTCCGCAGAGAGCTTTTGAACACTGAAGCTTTCTTT.

V is TRBV7-9 and J is TRBJ1-2; TRBD1 matches at 7 bases. In germline, CDR1 is SEHNR, CDR2 FQNEAQ (reference sequence). V trimming: 1 base; J trimming: 4 bases; junction bases outside the gene matches: 6. The CDR3 runs to 15 residues. Here the CDR3 DNA reads TGTGCCAGCAGCTTAGAACAGGGGTTGAGCTATGGCTACACCTTC. Its protein product is CASSLEQGLSYGYTF.

The V gene is TRBV14, the J gene TRBJ1-1; D gene uncertain. V lost 4 bases and J 0 bases, leaving 6 bases between the germline ends. CDR1 is SGHDN and CDR2 is FVKESK in the germline V gene. The CDR3 covers 13 residues. The CDR3 sequence is CASSLSMNTEAFF. The CDR3 coding sequence is TGTGCCAGCAGCCTTTCGATGAACACTGAAGCTTTCTTT.

A single count supports this clone. The rearrangement links TRBV9 to TRBJ2-7, with 7 nucleotides matching TRBD2. Trimming at V came to 0 bases and at J to 3 bases, leaving 6 bases not matched to a gene. This CDR3 is 15 amino acids long. CDR1 is SGDLS, CDR2 YYNGEE, per germline. The CDR3 DNA sequence: TGTGCCAGCAGCGTAGGGGAGGGACTTTACTACGAGCAGTACTTC. It codes for CASSVGEGLYYEQYF.

The J gene is TRBJ1-3, the V gene TRBV18, with D perhaps TRBD1 (5 bases). The germline CDR1 and CDR2 sequences are KGHSH and LQKENI. The CDR3 length is 17 residues. Between the trimmed V and J ends, which lost 2 bases and 0 bases, there was a span of 14 bases. The CDR3 nucleotides are TGTGCCAGCTCACCAATCACAGGCGATGACTCTGGAAACACCATATATTTT. Protein sequence: CASSPITGDDSGNTIYF. Full variable domain (missing parts from reference TRBV18 and TRBJ1-3): NAGVMQNPRHLVRRRGQEARLRCSPMKGHSHVYWYRQLPEEGLKFMVYLQKENIIDESGMPKERFSAEFPKEGPSILRIQQVVRGDSAAYFCASSPITGDDSGNTIYFGEGSWLTVV.

The V gene is TRBV6-1, the J gene TRBJ2-3; D might be TRBD1 (5 bases). Germline V gives CDR1 MNHNS, CDR2 SASEGT. The germline V and J ends were trimmed by 8 bases and 4 bases, with 16 bases remaining between them. The CDR3 is 14 residues long. The CDR3 protein is CASGQGVGADTQYF. CDR3 coding DNA: TGTGCCAGCGGTCAGGGTGTGGGTGCAGATACGCAGTATTTT.

V gene TRBV5-6 combines with J gene TRBJ2-1; 8 nucleotides line up with TRBD2. Germline-derived CDR1 and CDR2 are SGHDT and YYEEEE. The CDR3 covers 13 residues. V was pared by 4 bases and J by 8 bases, with 5 bases of the junction left unmatched. CDR3 sequence (DNA): TGTGCCAGCAGCATTGGACTAGCCGATGAGCAGTTCTTC. Protein: CASSIGLADEQFF.

This chain joins TRBV6-1 and TRBJ2-3; a weak D match, TRBD2 (6 bases). The ends were cut back, 2 bases at V and 6 bases at J, with 15 bases in the middle. Germline CDR1 reads MNHNS; CDR2 reads SASEGT. The CDR3 length is 15 residues. Here the CDR3 reads CASSERRGAKDTQYF. The CDR3 DNA is TGTGCCAGCAGTGAAAGGAGGGGCGCCAAGGATACGCAGTATTTT.

This clone was picked up a small number of times. The CDR3 bases are TGTGCCAGCTCCCTAGCGGGGCCCTACGAGCAGTACTTC. It codes for CASSLAGPYEQYF. The chain employs TRBV25-1 and TRBJ2-7; 9 nucleotides align to TRBD2. In germline, CDR1 is MGHDK, CDR2 SYGVNS. This CDR3 has 13 residues. Trimming cost V 8 bases and J 2 bases; bases outside gene matches: 4.

Only one count was recorded for this clone. The rearrangement joins TRBV5-6 to TRBJ2-7, with 10 bases that match TRBD2. Germline lookup yields CDR1 SGHDT and CDR2 YYEEEE. J lost 5 bases, V lost 1 base, and 9 bases had no gene match. This CDR3 is built from 16 residues. The CDR3 DNA is TGTGCCAGCAGCTTGCCTAGCGGGAGTGGTGTAAACGAGCAGTACTTC. Translated, it gives CASSLPSGSGVNEQYF.